This is a list of T cell receptor beta chains from one sample in a study of cytomegalovirus exposure and HLA in healthy donors. Assay: immunoSEQ multiplex PCR; the TCRdb copy retains only in-frame clones and omits some. The data contain 90,000 or so clones, approximately 71% of them singletons. The specimen sequenced was PBMCs. The receptors were gathered from a man aged 50 to 59 in good health and CMV-seronegative. Both conserved end residues are part of each CDR3. A D gene is named only where the DNA matches it firmly. Size is stated for part of the rows, as once, few or many counts, or as a class when the clone is expanded.

d_gene: NA
v_gene: TRBV4-3
abundance: NA
j_gene: TRBJ2-5
CDR3aa: CASSQEARAIGRETQYF
CDR3nt: TGCGCCAGCAGCCAAGAAGCCCGGGCCATAGGGAGGGAGACCCAGTACTTC

d_gene: NA
v_gene: TRBV10-3
abundance: NA
j_gene: TRBJ2-3
CDR3aa: CAISESARGGGRPDTQYF
CDR3nt: TGTGCCATCAGTGAGTCGGCAAGAGGCGGAGGGAGGCCAGATACGCAGTATTTT

d_gene: TRBD2
v_gene: TRBV7-9
abundance: NA
j_gene: TRBJ2-5
CDR3aa: CASSFPGLAGQETQYF
CDR3nt: TGTGCCAGCAGCTTCCCGGGACTAGCGGGGCAAGAGACCCAGTACTTC

d_gene: TRBD1
v_gene: TRBV15
abundance: NA
j_gene: TRBJ1-1
CDR3aa: CATRQGTEAFF
CDR3nt: TGTGCCACCCGACAGGGAACTGAAGCTTTCTTT

d_gene: NA
v_gene: TRBV5-1
abundance: NA
j_gene: TRBJ1-1
CDR3aa: CASSSQGNTEAFF
CDR3nt: TGCGCCAGCAGCTCACAGGGGAACACTGAAGCTTTCTTT

d_gene: NA
v_gene: TRBV4-3
abundance: NA
j_gene: TRBJ1-4
CDR3aa: CASSRTLRGGGNEKLFF
CDR3nt: TGCGCCAGCAGCCGTACCCTTCGCGGGGGGGGTAATGAAAAACTGTTTTTT

d_gene: NA
v_gene: TRBV7-2
abundance: few
j_gene: TRBJ2-2
CDR3aa: CASSASIGTGELFF
CDR3nt: TGTGCCAGCAGCGCTAGTATTGGCACCGGGGAGCTGTTTTTT

d_gene: TRBD1
v_gene: TRBV19
abundance: few
j_gene: TRBJ2-7
CDR3aa: CASIGPRDSNYEQYF
CDR3nt: TGTGCCAGTATTGGTCCCCGGGACAGCAACTACGAGCAGTACTTC

d_gene: TRBD2
v_gene: TRBV14
abundance: NA
j_gene: TRBJ2-1
CDR3aa: CASSQPGLGTHEQFF
CDR3nt: TGTGCCAGCAGTCAGCCGGGACTAGGTACCCATGAGCAGTTCTTC

d_gene: TRBD1
v_gene: TRBV7-2
abundance: NA
j_gene: TRBJ2-7
CDR3aa: CASSADRGTYEQYF
CDR3nt: TGTGCCAGCAGCGCGGACAGGGGTACCTACGAGCAGTACTTC

d_gene: TRBD2
v_gene: TRBV6-6
abundance: NA
j_gene: TRBJ2-2
CDR3aa: CASSYTSGANTGELFF
CDR3nt: TGTGCCAGCAGTTACACTAGCGGAGCGAACACCGGGGAGCTGTTTTTT

d_gene: TRBD1
v_gene: TRBV28
abundance: NA
j_gene: TRBJ1-5
CDR3aa: CASSWLQGGNNQPQHF
CDR3nt: TGTGCCAGCAGCTGGCTTCAGGGGGGAAACAATCAGCCCCAGCATTTT

d_gene: NA
v_gene: TRBV7-9
abundance: NA
j_gene: TRBJ1-1
CDR3aa: CASSPQTGEAFF
CDR3nt: TGTGCCAGCAGCCCCCAGACAGGTGAAGCTTTCTTT

d_gene: NA
v_gene: TRBV5-4
abundance: NA
j_gene: TRBJ2-5
CDR3aa: CASSLAGAGETQYF
CDR3nt: TGTGCCAGCAGCTTGGCAGGGGCAGGGGAGACCCAGTACTTC

d_gene: TRBD1
v_gene: TRBV6-6
abundance: NA
j_gene: TRBJ2-5
CDR3aa: CASSYSSQGARETQYF
CDR3nt: TGTGCCAGCAGTTACTCTTCCCAGGGGGCTAGGGAGACCCAGTACTTC

d_gene: NA
v_gene: TRBV18
abundance: few
j_gene: TRBJ1-6
CDR3aa: CASSPRGAGNSPLHF
CDR3nt: TGTGCCAGCTCACCCCGAGGGGCGGGAAATTCACCCCTCCACTTT

d_gene: NA
v_gene: TRBV11-2
abundance: NA
j_gene: TRBJ2-7
CDR3aa: CASSLVASGQYF
CDR3nt: TGTGCCAGCAGCTTAGTAGCCTCCGGGCAGTACTTC

d_gene: NA
v_gene: TRBV28
abundance: once
j_gene: TRBJ2-1
CDR3aa: CASTRERGHYNEQFF
CDR3nt: TGTGCCAGCACCCGGGAGCGGGGACACTACAATGAGCAGTTCTTC

d_gene: TRBD1
v_gene: TRBV7-2
abundance: NA
j_gene: TRBJ1-2
CDR3aa: CASSLVGGADGYTF
CDR3nt: TGTGCCAGCAGCTTGGTAGGGGGCGCGGATGGCTACACCTTC

d_gene: TRBD2
v_gene: TRBV9
abundance: NA
j_gene: TRBJ2-3
CDR3aa: CASSRTSGGEADTQYF
CDR3nt: TGTGCCAGCAGCCGGACTAGCGGGGGGGAGGCAGATACGCAGTATTTT

d_gene: NA
v_gene: TRBV6-5
abundance: once
j_gene: TRBJ1-1
CDR3aa: CASSYQGLWTEAFF
CDR3nt: TGTGCCAGCAGTTACCAGGGGCTGTGGACTGAAGCTTTCTTT

d_gene: TRBD1
v_gene: TRBV6-1
abundance: once
j_gene: TRBJ1-1
CDR3aa: CASSERDRLNTEAFF
CDR3nt: TGTGCCAGCAGTGAGCGGGACAGATTAAACACTGAAGCTTTCTTT

d_gene: TRBD1
v_gene: TRBV7-8
abundance: NA
j_gene: TRBJ1-2
CDR3aa: CASSLDRGREGYTF
CDR3nt: TGTGCCAGCAGCTTAGACAGGGGGAGGGAAGGCTACACCTTC

d_gene: NA
v_gene: TRBV5-1
abundance: NA
j_gene: TRBJ1-1
CDR3aa: CASSAGGTEAFF
CDR3nt: TGCGCCAGCAGTGCCGGGGGCACTGAAGCTTTCTTT

d_gene: TRBD2
v_gene: TRBV5-4
abundance: NA
j_gene: TRBJ2-5
CDR3aa: CASSLGLAGTLQETQYF
CDR3nt: TGTGCCAGCAGCTTGGGACTAGCGGGCACCCTCCAAGAGACCCAGTACTTC

d_gene: NA
v_gene: TRBV19
abundance: once
j_gene: TRBJ1-2
CDR3aa: CASRSLNGGLLGNGYTF
CDR3nt: TGTGCCAGTAGATCGCTCAACGGAGGGTTGTTGGGCAATGGCTACACCTTC

d_gene: NA
v_gene: TRBV2
abundance: NA
j_gene: TRBJ1-1
CDR3aa: CANSIDMNTEAFF
CDR3nt: TGTGCCAATTCGATCGACATGAACACTGAAGCTTTCTTT

d_gene: NA
v_gene: TRBV9
abundance: few
j_gene: TRBJ2-6
CDR3aa: CASSEFRAGANVLTF
CDR3nt: TGTGCCAGCAGCGAGTTCAGGGCTGGGGCCAACGTCCTGACTTTC

d_gene: NA
v_gene: TRBV2
abundance: NA
j_gene: TRBJ1-2
CDR3aa: CASSEGYSPGDRPGYTF
CDR3nt: TGTGCCAGCAGTGAAGGCTACTCCCCGGGAGACCGACCGGGCTACACCTTC

d_gene: NA
v_gene: TRBV9
abundance: NA
j_gene: TRBJ2-1
CDR3aa: CASSAYGEQFF
CDR3nt: TGTGCCAGCAGCGCATACGGTGAGCAGTTCTTC

d_gene: NA
v_gene: TRBV27
abundance: NA
j_gene: TRBJ2-5
CDR3aa: CASEEETQYF
CDR3nt: TGTGCCAGCGAGGAGGAGACCCAGTACTTC

d_gene: NA
v_gene: TRBV5-1
abundance: NA
j_gene: TRBJ2-6
CDR3aa: CASSLEAGSSGANVLTF
CDR3nt: TGCGCCAGCAGCTTGGAGGCCGGGAGCTCTGGGGCCAACGTCCTGACTTTC

d_gene: NA
v_gene: TRBV7-6
abundance: NA
j_gene: TRBJ1-4
CDR3aa: CASSSLGGPLGGLFF
CDR3nt: TGTGCCAGCAGCTCCCTTGGGGGCCCATTAGGGGGACTGTTTTTT

d_gene: NA
v_gene: TRBV5-1
abundance: few
j_gene: TRBJ1-1
CDR3aa: CASSSFSPRLGTEAFF
CDR3nt: TGCGCCAGCAGCTCTTTTTCACCTAGGCTGGGTACTGAAGCTTTCTTT

d_gene: NA
v_gene: TRBV5-1
abundance: once
j_gene: TRBJ1-1
CDR3aa: CASSLSIGGMNTEAFF
CDR3nt: TGCGCCAGCAGCTTGTCGATAGGCGGCATGAACACTGAAGCTTTCTTT

d_gene: NA
v_gene: TRBV29-1
abundance: NA
j_gene: TRBJ1-2
CDR3aa: CSVDRQGSAYGYTF
CDR3nt: TGCAGCGTTGACCGGCAGGGTTCGGCCTATGGCTACACCTTC

d_gene: TRBD2
v_gene: TRBV9
abundance: NA
j_gene: TRBJ2-5
CDR3aa: CASSFSGSVQETQYF
CDR3nt: TGTGCCAGCAGCTTCAGCGGGAGCGTTCAAGAGACCCAGTACTTC

d_gene: TRBD2
v_gene: TRBV4-1
abundance: NA
j_gene: TRBJ2-3
CDR3aa: CASSQDGLAADTQYF
CDR3nt: TGCGCCAGCAGCCAAGACGGACTAGCAGCAGATACGCAGTATTTT

d_gene: NA
v_gene: TRBV30
abundance: NA
j_gene: TRBJ1-2
CDR3aa: CAWSRASGLFYGYTF
CDR3nt: TGTGCCTGGAGTCGCGCTTCGGGACTATTCTATGGCTACACCTTC

d_gene: NA
v_gene: TRBV4-1
abundance: NA
j_gene: TRBJ2-4
CDR3aa: CASSQVGPRENIQYF
CDR3nt: TGCGCCAGCAGCCAAGTTGGACCGAGGGAAAACATTCAGTACTTC

d_gene: NA
v_gene: TRBV29-1
abundance: NA
j_gene: TRBJ2-5
CDR3aa: CSVEGPFLGVVGTQYF
CDR3nt: TGCAGCGTTGAGGGGCCTTTTCTAGGGGTGGTTGGGACCCAGTACTTC

d_gene: TRBD2
v_gene: TRBV6-7
abundance: NA
j_gene: TRBJ2-3
CDR3aa: CASSYSELAGGPGFTDTQYF
CDR3nt: TGTGCCAGCAGTTACTCAGAACTAGCGGGGGGGCCCGGCTTTACAGATACGCAGTATTTT

d_gene: NA
v_gene: TRBV6-1
abundance: few
j_gene: TRBJ1-1
CDR3aa: CASSEWAGPTEAFF
CDR3nt: TGTGCCAGCAGTGAATGGGCAGGGCCCACTGAAGCTTTCTTT

d_gene: TRBD1
v_gene: TRBV7-7
abundance: few
j_gene: TRBJ2-3
CDR3aa: CASSPPRTGPLGTDTQYF
CDR3nt: TGTGCTAGCAGCCCACCAAGGACAGGGCCTCTTGGCACAGATACGCAGTATTTT

d_gene: TRBD1
v_gene: TRBV6-5
abundance: NA
j_gene: TRBJ2-7
CDR3aa: CASGMSTGRYEQYF
CDR3nt: TGTGCCAGCGGGATGTCGACAGGGCGATACGAGCAGTACTTC

d_gene: TRBD1
v_gene: TRBV4-3
abundance: NA
j_gene: TRBJ1-5
CDR3aa: CASSQEGGQGIQPQHF
CDR3nt: TGCGCCAGCAGCCAAGAAGGAGGACAGGGTATTCAGCCCCAGCATTTT

d_gene: TRBD1
v_gene: TRBV5-1
abundance: NA
j_gene: TRBJ2-5
CDR3aa: CASELTGEETQYF
CDR3nt: TGCGCCAGCGAGCTGACAGGGGAAGAGACCCAGTACTTC

d_gene: TRBD2
v_gene: TRBV6-5
abundance: NA
j_gene: TRBJ2-3
CDR3aa: CASSYSSGGATDTQYF
CDR3nt: TGTGCCAGCAGTTACTCGAGCGGGGGGGCAACAGATACGCAGTATTTT

d_gene: TRBD1
v_gene: TRBV9
abundance: NA
j_gene: TRBJ1-1
CDR3aa: CASSARDRVLNTEAFF
CDR3nt: TGTGCCAGCAGCGCTCGGGACAGAGTCTTGAACACTGAAGCTTTCTTT

d_gene: TRBD1
v_gene: TRBV6-5
abundance: NA
j_gene: TRBJ1-2
CDR3aa: CASSSTGVPIYGYTF
CDR3nt: TGTGCCAGCAGCTCAACAGGGGTCCCCATCTATGGCTACACCTTC

d_gene: TRBD1
v_gene: TRBV10-2
abundance: once
j_gene: TRBJ1-2
CDR3aa: CASSGTGGGYTF
CDR3nt: TGCGCCAGCAGTGGGACAGGAGGGGGCTACACCTTC

d_gene: NA
v_gene: TRBV10-3
abundance: NA
j_gene: TRBJ1-5
CDR3aa: CAISEGPSNQPQHF
CDR3nt: TGTGCCATCAGCGAGGGGCCGAGCAATCAGCCCCAGCATTTT

d_gene: TRBD1
v_gene: TRBV5-1
abundance: NA
j_gene: TRBJ1-1
CDR3aa: CASSHRQGAVGMNTEAFF
CDR3nt: TGCGCCAGCAGCCATAGACAGGGGGCCGTAGGGATGAACACTGAAGCTTTCTTT

d_gene: NA
v_gene: TRBV7-8
abundance: few
j_gene: TRBJ2-1
CDR3aa: CASSFRGSYNEQFF
CDR3nt: TGTGCCAGCAGCTTCCGCGGTTCCTACAATGAGCAGTTCTTC

d_gene: TRBD1
v_gene: TRBV5-6
abundance: NA
j_gene: TRBJ1-6
CDR3aa: CASSSDRGNSPLHF
CDR3nt: TGTGCCAGCAGCTCGGACAGGGGTAATTCACCCCTCCACTTT

d_gene: TRBD1
v_gene: TRBV4-3
abundance: NA
j_gene: TRBJ2-7
CDR3aa: CASSRDRAVLGEQYF
CDR3nt: TGCGCCAGCAGCCGTGACAGGGCGGTCCTGGGCGAGCAGTACTTC

d_gene: NA
v_gene: TRBV6-7
abundance: NA
j_gene: TRBJ1-5
CDR3aa: CASSYWDGTNQPQHF
CDR3nt: TGTGCCAGCAGTTACTGGGACGGGACAAATCAGCCCCAGCATTTT